This T cell receptor beta chain was sequenced during a study of cytomegalovirus exposure and HLA in healthy donors. Overall study findings and caveats: Analysis performed later found approximately 17,000 TCR beta sequences associated with HLA alleles at 0.05 false discovery rate. Later genetic work tied a missense DCLRE1C variant to beta-chain V and J trimming.

In the PCR, 60 Vbeta and 13 Jbeta primers were used. Method: immunoSEQ multiplex PCR; TCRdb's copy keeps in-frame clones and lacks some. The sample consists of about 180,000 clones, around 83% of them appearing once. Details on this clone: No antigen is known for it. At one boundary the junction diverges from the germline segment, which might be a read error.

The CDR3 extends over 12 amino acids. Germline CDR1 and CDR2: SGHVS and FQNEAQ. The sample consisted of PBMCs. This TCR came from a girl between 2 and 10 years old in good health and CMV-seropositive. This chain connects TRBV7-8 to TRBJ1-2; the match to TRBD1 covers 7 bases. CDR3 nucleotide sequence: TGTGCCAGCTCACAGGGGAACTATGGCCACACCTTC. Its protein product is CASSQGNYGHTF.